Listed here are 29 T cell receptor beta chains from one sample, sequenced in a study of beta chain features in type 1 diabetes. Expressed TCRB transcripts were sequenced, since all the RNA that had been isolated was reverse transcribed. Some clones are missing from TCRdb's copy, which holds only in-frame ones; the method was immunoSEQ multiplex PCR. The sample has a few hundred thousand clones; about 14% are singletons. Sequencing was carried out using naive CD4+ T cells from blood. The receptors come from a young woman in good health.

This clone was found once. This chain connects TRBV5-4 to TRBJ1-1; weak D call: TRBD1 (6 bases). The V gene lost 3 bases and the J gene lost 6 bases, with 12 bases spanning the gap. This CDR3 is 13 amino acids long. CDR1 and CDR2 (germline): SGHNT, YYREEE (reference sequence). As DNA, the CDR3 is TGTGCCAGCAGCTACCAGACAGGTTCTGAAGCTTTCTTT. The encoded protein is CASSYQTGSEAFF.

The V call is TRBV7-9, the J call TRBJ2-7, with D possibly TRBD2 on 6 matching bases. Germline CDR1 is SEHNR and CDR2 is FQNEAQ (reference sequence). Trimming took off 5 bases at V and 7 bases at J, with 15 bases between the two ends. The CDR3 extends over 13 amino acids. The CDR3 DNA reads as TGTGCCAGCAGCCTCGGCACTCGGGGGGAGCAGTACTTC. This sequence encodes CASSLGTRGEQYF. The full variable domain, its missing parts supplied by reference TRBV7-9 and TRBJ2-7, is DTGVSQNPRHKITKRGQNVTFRCDPISEHNRLYWYRQTLGQGPEFLTYFQNEAQLEKSRLLSDRFSAERPKGSFSTLEIQRTEQGDSAMYLCASSLGTRGEQYFGPGTRLTVT.

This clone was counted a few times. V is TRBV27 and J is TRBJ2-5, with TRBD1 matching 10 bases. After removal of 6 bases from V and 2 bases from J, the junction contained 9 bases not matched to a gene. Per germline, CDR1 MNHEY and CDR2 SMNVEV (reference sequence). The CDR3 spans 16 residues. CDR3 DNA: TGTGCCAGCAGACAGCGGACAGGGGGTGGACAAGAGACCCAGTACTTC. As protein: CASRQRTGGGQETQYF.

The J gene is TRBJ1-2, the V gene TRBV7-6, with 7 bases matching TRBD1. Germline CDR1 SGHVS, CDR2 FNYEAQ. The CDR3 loop spans 12 amino acids. J was trimmed by 4 bases and V by 5 bases; bases with no gene match: 1. The CDR3 reads CASSRQGYGYTF. The CDR3 DNA reads TGTGCCAGCAGCCGACAGGGCTATGGCTACACCTTC.

This clone showed up just a few times. J is TRBJ2-3 and V is TRBV28; 7 bases are shared with TRBD2. The germline V gene has CDR1 MDHEN and CDR2 SYDVKM. This CDR3 spans 16 amino acids. V lost 5 bases to trimming and J lost 1 base; unmatched junction nucleotides: 9. The CDR3 nucleotides are TGTGCCAGCAGTCCCTTCAGCGGGGCACGCACAGATACGCAGTATTTT. This codes for CASSPFSGARTDTQYF. Looking up the rest from reference TRBV28 and TRBJ2-3 gives the full variable domain: DVKVTQSSRYLVKRTGEKVFLECVQDMDHENMFWYRQDPGLGLRLIYFSYDVKMKEKGDIPEGYSVSREKKERFSLILESASTNQTSMYLCASSPFSGARTDTQYFGPGTRLTVL.

This clone was seen a few times. J is TRBJ2-1 and V is TRBV30; D unclear. Germline loops: CDR1 GTSNPN, CDR2 SVGIG (reference sequence). The CDR3 runs to 15 residues. V lost 1 base and J lost 0, with 10 bases in between. CDR3 nucleotide sequence: TGTGCCTGGAGTGGAAGTAGCCTCTCCTACAATGAGCAGTTCTTC. It specifies CAWSGSSLSYNEQFF.

This clone was seen a few times. The chain joins TRBV11-2 to TRBJ2-3; D possibly corresponds to TRBD2 (5 bases). Trimming left V 1 base short and J 3 bases short, with 11 bases between. The CDR3 covers 15 residues. Germline CDR1 reads SGHAT; CDR2 reads FQNNGV. The CDR3 loop is CASSLAPTGTDTQYF. CDR3 nucleotides: TGTGCCAGCAGCTTAGCCCCGACGGGGACAGATACGCAGTATTTT.

This chain joins TRBV4-1 and TRBJ1-2; TRBD1 aligns across 9 bases. Trimming cost V 4 bases and J 2 bases; bases outside gene matches: 8. In germline, CDR1 is MGHRA, CDR2 YSYEKL. There are 16 residues in the CDR3. The chain's CDR3 is CASSLSLGQGNYGYTF. The DNA of the CDR3 is TGCGCCAGCAGCCTCTCCCTCGGACAGGGGAACTATGGCTACACCTTC.

This clone appeared a few times. This CDR3 reads CASSRLAGARNEQFF. CDR3 sequence (DNA): TGTGCCAGCAGTCGGCTAGCGGGAGCGAGGAATGAGCAGTTCTTC. The chain joins TRBV27 to TRBJ2-1, with 10 bases matching TRBD2. J was trimmed by 7 bases and V by 5 bases; bases with no gene match: 8. Germline CDR1 is MNHEY and CDR2 is SMNVEV (reference sequence). This CDR3 has 15 amino acids.

V usage is TRBV5-1 and J usage is TRBJ2-5; unclear D gene. The CDR3 runs 12 residues. Trimming cost V 0 bases and J 3 bases, with 3 bases left between them. Germline assignment: CDR1 SGHRS and CDR2 YFSETQ. The CDR3 DNA reads as TGCGCCAGCAGCTTGGTCGAAGAGACCCAGTACTTC. Translation: CASSLVEETQYF.

The sample holds a few counts of this clone. V gene TRBV2 combines with J gene TRBJ2-2; 8 bases align to TRBD1. The germline gives CDR1 SNHLY, CDR2 FYNNEI. V shed 6 bases and J 5 bases; nucleotides not matched to a gene: 8. This CDR3 is 15 amino acids long. Here the CDR3 DNA reads TGTGCCAGCAGCGAGCAGGGGGCTAGGACCGGGGAGCTGTTTTTT. Amino acid sequence: CASSEQGARTGELFF.

This clone was observed a few times. The chain has TRBV9 and TRBJ2-5, with 10 bases aligning to TRBD2. CDR1 SGDLS and CDR2 YYNGEE come from the germline V gene. V lost 0 bases, J lost 1 base, and 3 bases stayed unmatched. The CDR3 runs to 16 residues. The CDR3 is CASSVGLAGFQETQYF. The CDR3 region has the DNA TGTGCCAGCAGCGTAGGACTAGCGGGCTTCCAAGAGACCCAGTACTTC.

This clone was seen only a few times. J is TRBJ2-7 and V is TRBV6-5, with 8 bases identical to TRBD2. The CDR3 is made up of 13 amino acids. Germline V gene sequence: CDR1 MNHEY, CDR2 SVGAGI. The V segment lost 9 bases and the J segment 3 bases; nucleotides outside the gene matches: 7. CDR3 sequence reads: CASREGIVYEQYF. The CDR3 region has the DNA TGTGCCAGTCGGGAGGGGATCGTCTACGAGCAGTACTTC.

This clone was seen a handful of times. The gene calls are TRBV6-6 and TRBJ2-1, with D hard to call. CDR1 is MNHNY, CDR2 SVGAGI, per germline (reference sequence). The CDR3 is 14 amino acids. V lost 0 bases and J lost 7, with 10 bases in between. The CDR3 loop is CASSYSIARNEQFF. CDR3 DNA: TGTGCCAGCAGTTACTCGATAGCTCGGAATGAGCAGTTCTTC.

This clone was seen once. The V and J genes are TRBV9 and TRBJ2-3; maybe TRBD2 (6 bases). Between the trimmed V and J ends, which lost 1 base and 10 bases, there was a span of 13 bases. Germline-derived CDR1 and CDR2 are SGDLS and YYNGEE. The CDR3 loop spans 13 amino acids. The CDR3 sequence: CASSVPTSLPQYF. DNA for the CDR3: TGTGCCAGCAGCGTACCGACTAGTCTCCCGCAGTATTTT.

The chain combines TRBV18 with TRBJ2-2, with a weak D call TRBD1 (6 bases). V was clipped by 4 bases and J by 3 bases, with 15 bases between them. CDR1 and CDR2 (germline): KGHSH, LQKENI. The length of the CDR3 is 16 residues. The CDR3 DNA sequence: TGTGCCAGCTCACTCGTACAGGGAATCGACACCGGGGAGCTGTTTTTT. Its protein is CASSLVQGIDTGELFF.

V is TRBV13 and J is TRBJ2-2; TRBD1 aligns across 8 bases. The trim removed 5 bases at V and 2 bases at J, leaving 7 bases unmatched. The germline gives CDR1 PRHDT, CDR2 FYEKMQ (reference sequence). CDR3 length equals 16 residues. CDR3 residues: CASSRRTGINTGELFF. CDR3 sequence (DNA): TGTGCCAGCAGCCGGCGGACAGGGATTAACACCGGGGAGCTGTTTTTT.

V is TRBV4-2 and J is TRBJ1-2, with D hard to call. V shed 2 bases and J shed 8 bases, with 9 bases lying between them. The germline CDR1 and CDR2 sequences are LGHNA and YNFKEQ. The CDR3 covers 12 residues. CDR3 protein: CASSQRRVGYTF. DNA of the CDR3: TGTGCCAGCAGCCAAAGGAGGGTCGGCTACACCTTC.

There are a few counts of this clone. The chain uses TRBV29-1 and TRBJ2-7, with 10 nucleotides matching TRBD2. V dropped 6 bases and J dropped 3; count of bases not matched to a gene: 5. CDR3 length equals 13 residues. CDR1 is SQVTM and CDR2 is ANQGSEA in the germline V gene. The CDR3 reads CSVARTSGYEQYF. The CDR3 bases are TGCAGCGTCGCCAGGACTAGCGGCTACGAGCAGTACTTC.

V usage is TRBV6-6 and J usage is TRBJ2-7, with D tentatively TRBD2 (6 bases). V was clipped by 7 bases and J by 11 bases, with 15 bases between them. CDR3 length equals 11 residues. CDR1 is MNHNY, CDR2 SVGAGI, per germline (reference sequence). CDR3 sequence reads: CASTIRGEEYF. CDR3 in DNA: TGTGCCAGCACCATTCGCGGGGAAGAGTACTTC.

The chain joins TRBV19 to TRBJ2-1; 9 bases are shared with TRBD1. Germline assignment: CDR1 LNHDA and CDR2 SQIVND (reference sequence). The length of the CDR3 is 14 residues. The ends lost 7 bases at V and 6 bases at J; junction bases unmatched: 7. The DNA of the CDR3 is TGTGCCAGTACCCCACTGGGACAGGGCAATGAGCAGTTCTTC. Its protein is CASTPLGQGNEQFF.

The DNA of the CDR3 is TGTGCCAGCAGCTCGGGACAGGGGACTTCTAGCAATCAGCCCCAGCATTTT. Translated, it gives CASSSGQGTSSNQPQHF. This chain joins TRBV4-2 and TRBJ1-5, with TRBD1 matching over 10 bases. The CDR3 spans 17 residues. CDR1 and CDR2 (germline): LGHNA, YNFKEQ. V lost 5 bases to trimming and J lost 0 bases; unmatched junction nucleotides: 7.

In this sample, this clone turned up a few times. The chain uses TRBV5-1 and TRBJ1-5, with D perhaps matching TRBD1 (6 bases). Trimming removed 1 base at V and 4 bases at J, with 9 bases between. CDR1 is SGHRS and CDR2 is YFSETQ in the germline V gene. The CDR3 runs 14 residues. The CDR3 protein is CASSLSGTNQPQHF. The CDR3 DNA is TGCGCCAGCAGCTTGTCAGGGACAAATCAGCCCCAGCATTTT. Drawing the rest from reference TRBV5-1 and TRBJ1-5, the complete variable domain is KAGVTQTPRYLIKTRGQQVTLSCSPISGHRSVSWYQQTPGQGLQFLFEYFSETQRNKGNFPGRFSGRQFSNSRSEMNVSTLELGDSALYLCASSLSGTNQPQHFGDGTRLSIL.

This clone has more than one count but fewer than ten. J is TRBJ2-7 and V is TRBV6-5; a weak D match, TRBD2 (6 bases). Trimming shortened V by 6 bases and J by 7 bases, and 16 bases separated the two germline ends. The CDR3 has 13 amino acids. Per germline, CDR1 MNHEY and CDR2 SVGAGI. The CDR3 DNA reads as TGTGCCAGCAGAACCGGGACTTTAGGAGAGCAGTACTTC. Its translation: CASRTGTLGEQYF.

This clone was seen a handful of times. The chain joins TRBV5-4 to TRBJ2-1; TRBD1 agrees at 7 bases. V trimming: 1 base; J trimming: 4 bases; junction bases outside the gene matches: 11. Looked up from germline, CDR1 is SGHNT and CDR2 is YYREEE (reference sequence). The CDR3 runs 17 residues. The CDR3 region has the DNA TGTGCCAGCAGCTTGATAGGGGGCAGAGACCCTTACAATGAGCAGTTCTTC. It yields the protein CASSLIGGRDPYNEQFF.

CDR3 sequence: CAWSKANGASGNEQFF. DNA of the CDR3: TGTGCCTGGAGTAAAGCGAATGGGGCTAGCGGCAATGAGCAGTTCTTC. This chain uses TRBV30 with TRBJ2-1, with 7 bases lining up with TRBD2. Germline loops: CDR1 GTSNPN, CDR2 SVGIG (reference sequence). J gave up 6 bases and V 2 bases, and 13 bases lay outside the gene matches. CDR3 length: 16 residues.

The chain combines TRBV29-1 with TRBJ1-2; D possibly corresponds to TRBD1 (6 bases). V shed 5 bases and J shed 8 bases, with 21 bases lying between them. CDR1 and CDR2 from the germline V gene are SQVTM and ANQGSEA. The CDR3 consists of 14 residues. DNA of the CDR3: TGCAGCGTTCGGCGGCTTGTAGGGGGTTTGGGCTACACCTTC. Protein sequence: CSVRRLVGGLGYTF.

This clone turned up a few times. The chain combines TRBV29-1 with TRBJ2-7; weak D call: TRBD1 (6 bases). V lost 1 base, J lost 7 bases, and 20 bases lay in between. The germline V gene encodes CDR1 SQVTM and CDR2 ANQGSEA. This CDR3 has 15 residues. The CDR3 loop reads CSVEGVTPPRGEQYF. DNA for the CDR3: TGCAGCGTTGAAGGGGTGACACCTCCAAGGGGGGAGCAGTACTTC.

The chain recombines TRBV28 with TRBJ1-5, with 8 bases that match TRBD1. The CDR3 runs to 15 residues. The trim removed 5 bases at V and 6 bases at J, leaving 9 bases unmatched. Germline CDR1 and CDR2: MDHEN and SYDVKM. CDR3 region: CASSNLQGDVQPQHF. CDR3 bases: TGTGCCAGCAGTAACCTACAGGGGGACGTTCAGCCCCAGCATTTT.